This T cell receptor (beta chain) was identified in a study of blood T cells in healthy people across ages. Primers used in a second PCR of roughly 7 to 12 cycles were a sample-barcoded 5' primer and a J-beta primer mix. TCRdb called the 5' RACE reads again in MiXCR, with one record for every CDR3 protein. The table has about 730,000 distinct CDR3 sequences, roughly 47% seen once. The CDR3 spans 13 residues. In germline, CDR1 is DFQATT, CDR2 SNEGSKA (reference sequence). V was shortened by 4 bases and J by 2 bases, with 12 bases between the two germline ends. Source material: blood. This TCR came from a woman in her sixties in good health. V and J are TRBV20-1 and TRBJ2-7, with D perhaps matching TRBD1 (6 bases). The CDR3 sequence is CSAIGSGAYEQYF. In nucleotides, the CDR3 is TGCAGTGCTATAGGGTCAGGGGCCTACGAGCAGTACTTC.